These 9 T cell receptor beta chains came from one sample sequenced in a study of T-cell reconstitution after alpha-beta-depleted transplantation in children. Using unique molecular identifiers, the investigators prepared the TCRbeta library. Using its own MiXCR run on the PCR reads, TCRdb lists one record per CDR3 protein. Among about 980,000 distinct CDR3 sequences listed, about 30% were seen once. The sequenced sample was PBMCs, mostly from graft donor cells, obtained 360 days after TCRalphabeta/CD19-depleted stem cell transplant. These receptors originate from a boy under three years old who had a stem cell transplant for SCID, so the T cells may come from the graft donor.

This chain links TRBV25-1 with TRBJ2-7; D is undetermined. This CDR3 is built from 13 residues. Trimming took 4 bases from V and 2 from J, leaving 9 bases between them. Germline CDR1 MGHDK, CDR2 SYGVNS. CDR3 residues: CASSVAGPYEQYF. CDR3 DNA sequence: TGTGCCAGCAGTGTCGCAGGACCCTACGAGCAGTACTTC.

The rearrangement uses TRBV19 and TRBJ2-3; 7 bases are a match to TRBD1. CDR1 and CDR2 (germline): LNHDA, SQIVND (reference sequence). This CDR3 contains 14 residues. V gave up 4 bases and J gave up 10 bases; unmatched junction bases: 11. The CDR3 loop is CASSTDRVDPSQYF. For the CDR3, the DNA is TGTGCCAGTAGTACCGACAGGGTCGACCCGTCGCAGTATTTT.

Only one count was recorded for this clonotype. V gene TRBV5-5 combines with J gene TRBJ2-2; perhaps TRBD1 as D (6 bases). Germline values: CDR1 SGHKS, CDR2 YYEKEE (reference sequence). This CDR3 comprises 15 residues. V lost 4 bases to trimming and J lost 6 bases, with 16 bases between them. The CDR3 here is CASSPVRDISGELFF. In DNA form, the CDR3 reads TGTGCCAGCAGCCCCGTACGGGACATCTCCGGGGAGCTGTTTTTT.

This chain connects TRBV20-1 to TRBJ2-1; D not resolved. The CDR3 runs to 15 residues. Germline assignment: CDR1 DFQATT and CDR2 SNEGSKA (reference sequence). The V and J ends lost 4 bases and 0 bases respectively, with 13 bases between them. DNA of the CDR3: TGCAGTGCTAAGTCTGGGGTCCACTCCTACAATGAGCAGTTCTTC. Residues: CSAKSGVHSYNEQFF.

The V gene is TRBV6-1, the J gene TRBJ2-3; 12 nucleotides agree with TRBD2. J gave up 2 bases and V 6 bases, and 3 bases lay outside the gene matches. CDR1 MNHNS and CDR2 SASEGT come from the germline V gene. This CDR3 spans 15 amino acids. The CDR3 region has the DNA TGTGCCAGCAGGAGGACTAGCGGGGCCACAGATACGCAGTATTTT. Its protein product is CASRRTSGATDTQYF.

This clonotype occurred a few times. The DNA for the CDR3 is TGTGCCAGCAGTTCTAGCGGGCGGACGTACAATGAGCAGTTCTTC. Amino acid sequence: CASSSSGRTYNEQFF. The J gene is TRBJ2-1, the V gene TRBV12-3 or TRBV12-4, with 8 nucleotides matching TRBD2. This CDR3 contains 15 residues. The junction had 6 bases not matched to a gene; V was cut back by 4 bases and J by 4 bases.

In this sample, this clonotype turned up a few times. The chain is built from TRBV12-3 or TRBV12-4 and TRBJ1-2, with 7 bases fitting TRBD1. V lost 3 bases, J lost 5 bases, and 9 bases stayed unmatched. The CDR3 has 15 residues. Written as DNA, the CDR3 is TGTGCCAGCAGTTTTCAGGGGGGGCGCTTTTATGGCTACACCTTC. Translated, it gives CASSFQGGRFYGYTF.

The gene calls are TRBV12-3 or TRBV12-4 and TRBJ2-7; no clear D. V was trimmed by 3 bases and J by 5 bases, leaving 11 bases between them. The CDR3 loop spans 13 amino acids. Here the CDR3 reads CASSLGLLDEQYF. The CDR3 coding sequence is TGTGCCAGCAGTTTGGGCCTGTTGGACGAGCAGTACTTC.

This clonotype occurred a few times. The chain carries TRBV12-3 or TRBV12-4 and TRBJ2-5; D is tentatively TRBD1 or TRBD2 (6 bases each). Between the trimmed V and J ends, which lost 9 bases and 2 bases, there was a span of 16 bases. CDR3 length: 14 amino acids. The chain's CDR3 is CASWGPGEQETQYF. The CDR3 DNA sequence: TGTGCCAGTTGGGGGCCGGGGGAGCAAGAGACCCAGTACTTC.